The rows below give T cell receptor beta chains drawn from one sample of a study of a mutant IDH1 vaccine in newly diagnosed glioma. For these receptors, no antigen is known. Generated by immunoSEQ multiplex PCR, the TCRdb table keeps only in-frame clones and is missing some. This sample has about 56,000 clones, with around three quarters found just once. Sequenced material: PBMCs, taken from a glioma patient whose treatment included an IDH1 peptide vaccine. The receptors come from a man aged 45-60 years with glioma. Each CDR3 is given without its conserved first and last residue.

J,length,V,CDR3
TRBJ2-7,11,TRBV4-2,ASSQDGRNEQY
TRBJ1-1,13,TRBV7-2,ASSNPGRRYTEAF
TRBJ2-5,11,TRBV10-3,AISGGYQETQY
TRBJ2-5,11,TRBV2,ASSEISGETQY
TRBJ1-2,13,TRBV5-6,ASSRAGRGDYGYT
TRBJ2-1,13,TRBV9,ASSSTGTSNDEQF
TRBJ2-5,10,TRBV14,ASSLSDAPQY
TRBJ2-3,14,TRBV10-1,ASSDLQKTATDTQY
TRBJ2-5,14,TRBV5-1,ASSAPPGQGEETQY
TRBJ2-7,10,TRBV5-6,ASSLQGYEQY
TRBJ2-3,15,TRBV7-9,ASSLTTREEVTDTQY
TRBJ2-7,12,TRBV27,ASSFRSELYEQY
TRBJ1-2,13,TRBV6-1,ASTSDRGRSDGYT
TRBJ2-7,13,TRBV18,ASSGGTGGKYEQY
TRBJ2-7,12,TRBV7-8,ASSLRAGGGEQY
TRBJ2-1,12,TRBV29-1,SVEEWDRVREQF
TRBJ2-1,14,TRBV9,ASSVAPSGGYNEQF
TRBJ2-1,9,TRBV20-1,SARLANEQF
TRBJ2-7,13,TRBV23-1,ASSQQRQSPYEQY
TRBJ2-7,14,TRBV7-2,ASSLAGTVTAYEQY
TRBJ1-5,12,TRBV4-1,ASSFQNSNQPQH
TRBJ1-1,13,TRBV5-1,ASSLITGSSAEAF
TRBJ2-7,14,TRBV5-4,ASSLDPSRASYEQY
TRBJ1-2,12,TRBV14,ASSQVPELYGYT
TRBJ2-7,11,TRBV27,ASSSWTADEQY
TRBJ1-5,10,TRBV30,AWSPQDQPQH
TRBJ1-5,13,TRBV10-3,AISRGARGNQPQH
TRBJ2-7,13,TRBV7-9,ASSLPPRQGYEQY
TRBJ2-7,12,TRBV7-2,ASSFAGTLGEQY
TRBJ2-1,14,TRBV7-9,ASSPGGLAGLGEQF
TRBJ1-4,13,TRBV9,ASSVAPGRGEKLF